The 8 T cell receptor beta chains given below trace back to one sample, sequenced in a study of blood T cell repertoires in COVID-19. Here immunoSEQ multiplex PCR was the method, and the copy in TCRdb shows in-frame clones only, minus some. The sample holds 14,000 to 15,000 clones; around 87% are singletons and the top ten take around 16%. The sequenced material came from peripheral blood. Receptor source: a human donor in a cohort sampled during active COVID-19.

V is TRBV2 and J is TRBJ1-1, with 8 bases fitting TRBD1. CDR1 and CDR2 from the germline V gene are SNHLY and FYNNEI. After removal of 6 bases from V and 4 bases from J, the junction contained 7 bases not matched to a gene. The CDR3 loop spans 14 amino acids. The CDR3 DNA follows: TGTGCCAGCAGGAACCAGGGGGCCGGCACTGAAGCTTTCTTT. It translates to CASRNQGAGTEAFF.

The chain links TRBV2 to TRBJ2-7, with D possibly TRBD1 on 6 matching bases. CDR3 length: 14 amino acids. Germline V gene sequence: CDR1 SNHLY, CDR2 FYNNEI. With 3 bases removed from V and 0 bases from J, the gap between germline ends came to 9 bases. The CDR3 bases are TGTGCCAGCAGTGACCAGGGACACTCCTACGAGCAGTACTTC. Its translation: CASSDQGHSYEQYF.

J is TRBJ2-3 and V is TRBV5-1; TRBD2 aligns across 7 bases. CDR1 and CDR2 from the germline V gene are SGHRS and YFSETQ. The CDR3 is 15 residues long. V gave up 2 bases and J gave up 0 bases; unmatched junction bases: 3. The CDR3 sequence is CASSFAGDSTDTQYF. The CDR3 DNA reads TGCGCCAGCAGCTTTGCGGGGGATAGCACAGATACGCAGTATTTT.

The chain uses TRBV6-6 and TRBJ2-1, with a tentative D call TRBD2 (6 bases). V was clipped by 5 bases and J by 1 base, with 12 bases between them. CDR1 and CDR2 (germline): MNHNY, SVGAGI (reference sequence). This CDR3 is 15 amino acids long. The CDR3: CASSAQEGSYNEQFF. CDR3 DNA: TGTGCCAGCAGTGCACAGGAGGGGTCCTACAATGAGCAGTTCTTC.

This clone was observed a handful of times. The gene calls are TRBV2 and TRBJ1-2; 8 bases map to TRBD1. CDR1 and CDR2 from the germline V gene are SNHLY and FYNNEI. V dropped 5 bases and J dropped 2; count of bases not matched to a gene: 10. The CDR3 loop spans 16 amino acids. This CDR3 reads CASSPIYRGMNYGYTF. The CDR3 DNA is TGTGCCAGCAGTCCCATATACAGGGGGATGAACTATGGCTACACCTTC.

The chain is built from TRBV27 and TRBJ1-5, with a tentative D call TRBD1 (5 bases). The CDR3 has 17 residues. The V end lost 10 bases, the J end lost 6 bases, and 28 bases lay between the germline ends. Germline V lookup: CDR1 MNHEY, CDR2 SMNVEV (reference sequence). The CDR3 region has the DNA TGTGCCACCTCGACCACTTGGACACCGAATAGGGCTCAGCCCCAGCATTTT. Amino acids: CATSTTWTPNRAQPQHF.

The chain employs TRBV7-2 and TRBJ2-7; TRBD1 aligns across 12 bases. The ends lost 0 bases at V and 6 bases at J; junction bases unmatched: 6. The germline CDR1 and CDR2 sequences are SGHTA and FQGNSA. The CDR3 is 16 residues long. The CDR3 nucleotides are TGTGCCAGCAGCTTAGCGGCGGGACAGGGGGCCGCCGAGCAGTACTTC. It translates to CASSLAAGQGAAEQYF.

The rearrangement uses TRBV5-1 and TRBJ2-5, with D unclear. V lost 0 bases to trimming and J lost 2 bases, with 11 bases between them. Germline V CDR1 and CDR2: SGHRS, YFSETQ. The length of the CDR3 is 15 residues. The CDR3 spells CASSLELAYQETQYF. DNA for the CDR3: TGCGCCAGCAGCTTGGAGTTGGCTTATCAAGAGACCCAGTACTTC.